These 16 T cell receptor beta chains originate from one sample sequenced in a study of blood T cell repertoires in COVID-19. The table came from immunoSEQ multiplex PCR; TCRdb's copy has only in-frame clones and leaves some out. The profile shows 290,000 or so clones, approximately 89% of them singletons. Source material: peripheral blood. The receptors derive from a young woman with COVID-19, enrolled during active disease.

The rearrangement uses TRBV19 and TRBJ1-5; a possible D gene is TRBD1 (5 bases). Trimming stripped 1 base from V and 2 bases from J, with 9 bases between. The CDR3 is 15 residues long. CDR1 and CDR2 from the germline V gene are LNHDA and SQIVND (reference sequence). The CDR3 sequence is CASSIGGRGNQPQHF. CDR3 nucleotide sequence: TGTGCCAGTAGTATAGGCGGCAGGGGCAATCAGCCCCAGCATTTT. The complete variable domain, with remaining parts taken from reference TRBV19 and TRBJ1-5, reads DGGITQSPKYLFRKEGQNVTLSCEQNLNHDAMYWYRQDPGQGLRLIYYSQIVNDFQKGDIAEGYSVSREKKESFPLTVTSAQKNPTAFYLCASSIGGRGNQPQHFGDGTRLSIL.

The gene calls are TRBV5-4 and TRBJ2-3; 14 positions match TRBD2. Germline values: CDR1 SGHNT, CDR2 YYREEE (reference sequence). CDR3 length: 16 amino acids. Trimming removed 0 bases from V and 5 bases from J; junction bases left unmatched: 2. In nucleotides, the CDR3 is TGTGCCAGCAGCTTGGGGGGACTAGCGGGAGTAGATACGCAGTATTTT. Its protein product is CASSLGGLAGVDTQYF.

This rearrangement joins TRBV7-2 to TRBJ1-2, with D possibly matching TRBD1 (6 bases). This CDR3 has 12 residues. Looked up from germline, CDR1 is SGHTA and CDR2 is FQGNSA. V lost 3 bases, J lost 7 bases, and 9 bases lay in between. CDR3 loop: CASSFAGAGYTF. The CDR3 DNA follows: TGTGCCAGCAGCTTCGCGGGGGCTGGCTACACCTTC.

The chain carries TRBV4-2 and TRBJ1-5, with D perhaps matching TRBD1 (5 bases). Germline CDR1 is LGHNA and CDR2 is YNFKEQ. The CDR3 has 15 amino acids. V was clipped by 4 bases and J by 7 bases, with 17 bases between them. The CDR3 reads CASSRRGGAEQPQHF. CDR3 DNA: TGTGCCAGCAGCCGCCGCGGCGGGGCCGAACAGCCCCAGCATTTT.

V and J are TRBV5-1 and TRBJ2-3, with D possibly being TRBD1 (5 bases). The CDR3 runs 14 residues. The germline V gene encodes CDR1 SGHRS and CDR2 YFSETQ. Trimming pared 0 bases from V and 4 bases from J, leaving 9 bases between. The CDR3: CASSLEQGSDTQYF. Written as DNA, the CDR3 is TGCGCCAGCAGCTTGGAGCAGGGTTCAGATACGCAGTATTTT.

The chain carries TRBV10-3 and TRBJ1-1; TRBD1 might be the D (5 bases). V dropped 4 bases and J dropped 0 bases, with 9 bases sitting between them. Germline values: CDR1 ENHRY, CDR2 SYGVKD. The CDR3 spans 14 residues. Here the CDR3 DNA reads TGTGCCATCAGTGGGCAAGGGGTGAACACTGAAGCTTTCTTT. Residues: CAISGQGVNTEAFF.

The rearrangement joins TRBV12-3 or TRBV12-4 to TRBJ2-7; no definite D call. The CDR3 runs 12 residues. V was clipped by 3 bases and J by 3 bases, with 6 bases between them. The CDR3 DNA is TGTGCCAGCAGTTTCAACAACTACGAGCAGTACTTC. It translates to CASSFNNYEQYF.

This sequence joins TRBV2 and TRBJ2-7; the D gene is possibly TRBD1 (7 bases). Trimming shortened V by 6 bases and J by 6 bases, and 18 bases separated the two germline ends. This CDR3 is 14 amino acids long. The germline V gene has CDR1 SNHLY and CDR2 FYNNEI. DNA for the CDR3: TGTGCCAGCAGGAGGGAGGACAGGAGGGGCGAGCAGTACTTC. It translates to CASRREDRRGEQYF. The full variable domain, completed using reference TRBV2 and TRBJ2-7, is EPEVTQTPSHQVTQMGQEVILRCVPISNHLYFYWYRQILGQKVEFLVSFYNNEISEKSEIFDDQFSVERPDGSNFTLKIRSTKLEDSAMYFCASRREDRRGEQYFGPGTRLTVT.

The chain joins TRBV3-1 (or the pseudogene TRBV3-2) to TRBJ2-1, with 11 bases matching TRBD2. The CDR3 runs to 16 residues. Germline V gives CDR1 LGHDT, CDR2 YNNKEL (reference sequence). J was trimmed by 5 bases and V by 1 base; bases with no gene match: 4. CDR3: CASSQVRLAGNNEQFF. CDR3 nucleotides: TGTGCCAGCAGCCAAGTTCGACTAGCGGGGAACAATGAGCAGTTCTTC.

The table lists this clone with a count of one. The rearrangement links TRBV27 to TRBJ1-2; maybe TRBD1 (6 bases). This CDR3 is built from 15 residues. Germline assignment: CDR1 MNHEY and CDR2 SMNVEV (reference sequence). Trimming shortened V by 6 bases and J by 4 bases, and 18 bases separated the two germline ends. The CDR3 spells CASRPNRALAYGYTF. CDR3 bases: TGTGCCAGCAGGCCTAACAGGGCCCTGGCCTATGGCTACACCTTC.

The chain combines TRBV6-2 or TRBV6-3 with TRBJ1-5; D gene ambiguous. V was pared by 0 bases and J by 7 bases, with 4 bases between. The length of the CDR3 is 12 residues. Germline-derived CDR1 and CDR2 are MNHEY and SVGEGT. The CDR3 protein is CASSYSRQPQHF. The CDR3 DNA follows: TGTGCCAGCAGTTACTCGAGGCAGCCCCAGCATTTT.

The chain uses TRBV3-1 (or the pseudogene TRBV3-2) and TRBJ2-3; D is undetermined. Germline V gene data show CDR1 as LGHDT and CDR2 as YNNKEL (reference sequence). Trimming pared 1 base from V and 2 bases from J, leaving 4 bases between. The CDR3 is 13 residues long. The CDR3 reads CASSQVYTDTQYF. The CDR3 DNA reads as TGTGCCAGCAGCCAAGTGTACACAGATACGCAGTATTTT.

The chain employs TRBV3-1 (or the pseudogene TRBV3-2) and TRBJ2-1; 7 bases line up with TRBD2. CDR1 and CDR2 (germline): LGHDT, YNNKEL (reference sequence). The CDR3 loop spans 14 amino acids. J lost 10 bases, V lost 1 base, and 7 bases had no gene match. The DNA of the CDR3 is TGTGCCAGCAGCCAAGCGATACTAGCGCGGGAGCAGTTCTTC. The encoded protein is CASSQAILAREQFF.

CDR3 region: CASSLAGLADNEQFF. CDR3 sequence (DNA): TGTGCCAGCAGCTTGGCCGGACTAGCGGACAATGAGCAGTTCTTC. The rearrangement joins TRBV11-2 to TRBJ2-1, with TRBD2 matching 10 bases. V trimming: 3 bases; J trimming: 5 bases; junction bases outside the gene matches: 4. This CDR3 region has 15 residues. Germline V CDR1 and CDR2: SGHAT, FQNNGV.

This clone was picked up a small number of times. The chain combines TRBV15 with TRBJ1-1; D remains ambiguous. This CDR3 has 13 amino acids. Germline-derived CDR1 and CDR2 are LNHNV and YYDKDF (reference sequence). The V end lost 7 bases, the J end lost 1 base, and 10 bases lay between the germline ends. CDR3 coding DNA: TGTGCCACCACTTACACCAAGAACACTGAAGCTTTCTTT. Protein product: CATTYTKNTEAFF.

The chain is built from TRBV18 and TRBJ1-6; D is ambiguous. Germline V lookup: CDR1 KGHSH, CDR2 LQKENI. This CDR3 has 15 amino acids. Trimming took 2 bases from V and 5 from J, leaving 10 bases between them. The CDR3 is CASSPMAENNSPLHF. In DNA, the CDR3 is TGTGCCAGCTCACCAATGGCAGAAAATAATTCACCCCTCCACTTT.